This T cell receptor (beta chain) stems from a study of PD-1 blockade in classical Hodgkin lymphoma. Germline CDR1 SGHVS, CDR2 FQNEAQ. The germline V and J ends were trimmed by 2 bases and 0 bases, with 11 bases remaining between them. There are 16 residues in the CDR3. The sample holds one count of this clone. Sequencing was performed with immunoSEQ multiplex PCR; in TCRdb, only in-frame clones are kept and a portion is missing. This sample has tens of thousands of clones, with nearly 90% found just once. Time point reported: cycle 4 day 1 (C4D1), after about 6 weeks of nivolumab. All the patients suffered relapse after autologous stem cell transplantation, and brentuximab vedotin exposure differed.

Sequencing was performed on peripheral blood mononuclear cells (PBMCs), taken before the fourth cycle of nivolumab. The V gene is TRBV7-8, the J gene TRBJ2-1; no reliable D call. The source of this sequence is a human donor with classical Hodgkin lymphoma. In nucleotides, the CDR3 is TGTGCCAGCAGCTTAAGTTCGGCGGTCTCCTACAATGAGCAGTTCTTC. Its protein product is CASSLSSAVSYNEQFF.